This T cell receptor beta chain is drawn from a study of Graves' ophthalmopathy and Graves' hyperthyroidism. This clonotype was seen repeatedly, ten times or more. Scientists amplified the TCR beta CDR3 regions from RNA transcripts. HTBI primers were employed in first-round RT-PCR, then a second-round multiplex PCR followed. TCRdb independently ran MiXCR on the multiplex PCR reads; one entry per CDR3 protein. The sample holds 650,000 to 900,000 distinct CDR3 sequences, roughly 41% seen once. V dropped 3 bases and J dropped 7 bases, with 16 bases sitting between them. CDR3 size: 13 residues. Germline V lookup: CDR1 DFQATT, CDR2 SNEGSKA (reference sequence).

The sample was peripheral blood. The TCR was taken from an adult man with Graves' ophthalmopathy. The gene calls are TRBV20-1 and TRBJ2-7, with D perhaps TRBD2 (6 bases). CDR3 residues: CSASPGRGWEQYF. The CDR3 DNA is TGCAGTGCTAGCCCGGGGCGGGGTTGGGAGCAGTACTTC.